These 30 T cell receptor beta chains were sequenced from one sample in a study of CD8 T cells in ankylosing spondylitis. Points from the study as a whole: Ankylosing spondylitis blood appeared to be characterized by a TCR beta motif of eight highly homologous variants.

The antigens of these receptors remain unknown. MiXCR, applied by TCRdb to the 5' RACE reads, yields one record per CDR3 protein. The top ten hold approximately 3.5% of the sample, which has about 500,000 distinct CDR3 sequences, approximately 5.3% seen once. The sequencing sample was made of blood, either unsorted or a sorted T cell fraction (not recorded which). These receptors were collected from a male donor with ankylosing spondylitis.

In this sample, this clonotype turned up many times. The rearrangement links TRBV5-1 to TRBJ2-1, with 9 bases that match TRBD1. The V gene's germline CDR1 is SGHRS and CDR2 YFSETQ. The CDR3 is made up of 15 amino acids. J lost 4 bases, V lost 5 bases, and 7 bases had no gene match. The DNA of the CDR3 is TGCGCCAGCAGTCCCGGGGACAGGGATTACAATGAGCAGTTCTTC. This translates into CASSPGDRDYNEQFF. The full variable domain, in which reference TRBV5-1 and TRBJ2-1 provide the parts outside the CDR3, is KAGVTQTPRYLIKTRGQQVTLSCSPISGHRSVSWYQQTPGQGLQFLFEYFSETQRNKGNFPGRFSGRQFSNSRSEMNVSTLELGDSALYLCASSPGDRDYNEQFFGPGTRLTVL.

CDR3 sequence (DNA): TGTGCCAGCAGCTCAAGGACAGGGGGCCTATCAGAAGAGACCCAGTACTTC. The encoded protein is CASSSRTGGLSEETQYF. This rearrangement joins TRBV11-2 to TRBJ2-5; TRBD1 matches at 11 bases. Germline CDR1 and CDR2: SGHAT and FQNNGV. Trimming cost V 4 bases and J 3 bases; bases outside gene matches: 10. The CDR3 is made up of 17 amino acids.

This clonotype was recorded many times. The genes are TRBV7-9 and TRBJ1-1; tentative D call: TRBD1 (5 bases). This CDR3 has 14 amino acids. V lost 3 bases, J lost 3 bases, and 11 bases lay in between. Germline CDR1 SEHNR, CDR2 FQNEAQ (reference sequence). This CDR3 is CASSFDSYYTEAFF. The CDR3 DNA reads TGTGCCAGCAGCTTCGACAGTTACTACACTGAAGCTTTCTTT. The variable domain in full, with the rest retrieved from reference TRBV7-9 and TRBJ1-1, is DTGVSQNPRHKITKRGQNVTFRCDPISEHNRLYWYRQTLGQGPEFLTYFQNEAQLEKSRLLSDRFSAERPKGSFSTLEIQRTEQGDSAMYLCASSFDSYYTEAFFGQGTRLTVV.

The sample holds a few counts of this clonotype. This chain connects TRBV9 to TRBJ2-7; 7 bases align to TRBD2. This CDR3 has 16 residues. Trimming at V came to 3 bases and at J to 6 bases, leaving 15 bases not matched to a gene. Per the germline V gene, CDR1 is SGDLS and CDR2 is YYNGEE. DNA for the CDR3: TGTGCCAGCAGCGAGAACTCCGGGACTATCGCTGGCGAGCAGTACTTC. Translated, it gives CASSENSGTIAGEQYF. Filled out from reference TRBV9 and TRBJ2-7, the complete variable domain reads DSGVTQTPKHLITATGQRVTLRCSPRSGDLSVYWYQQSLDQGLQFLIQYYNGEERAKGNILERFSAQQFPDLHSELNLSSLELGDSALYFCASSENSGTIAGEQYFGPGTRLTVT.

The chain recombines TRBV19 with TRBJ2-6; D call uncertain. V was shortened by 1 base and J by 0 bases, with 13 bases between the two germline ends. The CDR3 sequence is 18 residues long. Germline V gene sequence: CDR1 LNHDA, CDR2 SQIVND (reference sequence). The CDR3 DNA reads as TGTGCCAGTAGTATAGGGGGAATTTCCACCTCTGGGGCCAACGTCCTGACTTTC. It is translated as CASSIGGISTSGANVLTF.

This clonotype was counted many times. The genes are TRBV20-1 and TRBJ2-7; 8 bases line up with TRBD1. V lost 2 bases and J lost 3; bases outside the gene matches: 6. Germline loops: CDR1 DFQATT, CDR2 SNEGSKA (reference sequence). The CDR3 spans 14 residues. Written as DNA, the CDR3 is TGCAGTGCTAGAAAGTTTACAGGGGGCTACGAGCAGTACTTC. It translates to CSARKFTGGYEQYF.

This clonotype was detected many times. The gene calls are TRBV6-1 and TRBJ1-2, with 8 bases matching TRBD1. This CDR3 comprises 15 residues. The germline gives CDR1 MNHNS, CDR2 SASEGT. V shed 6 bases, J shed 8 bases, and the junction held 14 bases outside the gene matches. The CDR3 sequence: CASSPTRQGATGYTF. CDR3 DNA sequence: TGTGCCAGCAGCCCAACACGTCAGGGGGCGACGGGCTACACCTTC.

A note on this clonotype: A much larger clone differs by one base, so this may be a read error. This rearrangement joins TRBV28 to TRBJ2-4, with 8 bases that match TRBD1. Trimming at V came to 6 bases and at J to 0 bases, leaving 13 bases not matched to a gene. The germline V gene encodes CDR1 MDHEN and CDR2 SYDVKM. The CDR3 totals 18 residues. The CDR3 loop reads CASRPRDRSLGAKNIQYF. As DNA, the CDR3 is TGTGCCAGCAGACCCCGGGACAGGAGTTTAGGAGCCAAAAACATTCAGTACTTC.

This clonotype was counted ten times or more. This chain links TRBV20-1 with TRBJ1-3; D is perhaps TRBD1 (5 bases). The V gene lost 1 base and the J gene lost 8 bases, with 15 bases spanning the gap. The CDR3 spans 14 residues. In germline, CDR1 is DFQATT, CDR2 SNEGSKA (reference sequence). The CDR3 protein is CSARVVGTLDTIYF. The CDR3 nucleotides read TGCAGTGCTAGAGTGGTAGGGACCCTGGACACCATATATTTT.

This clonotype has at least ten counts. V is TRBV12-3 or TRBV12-4 and J is TRBJ1-2; D remains ambiguous. CDR3 length equals 13 residues. With 8 bases removed from V and 6 bases from J, the gap between germline ends came to 16 bases. This chain's CDR3 is CASVPRSFNGYTF. The DNA for the CDR3 is TGTGCCAGCGTCCCACGCAGCTTCAATGGCTACACCTTC.

In its sample, this clonotype was seen many times. This chain connects TRBV20-1 to TRBJ2-7; D gene ambiguous. V was shortened by 2 bases and J by 0 bases, with 17 bases between the two germline ends. Germline-derived CDR1 and CDR2 are DFQATT and SNEGSKA (reference sequence). The CDR3 runs 16 residues. The CDR3 spells CSARPRFGMSSYEQYF. DNA of the CDR3: TGCAGTGCTAGACCCAGATTTGGAATGAGCTCCTACGAGCAGTACTTC.

There are many counts of this clonotype. The genes are TRBV12-3 or TRBV12-4 and TRBJ1-5, with D possibly matching TRBD1 (6 bases). The CDR3 is 13 amino acids. The ends were cut back, 7 bases at V and 2 bases at J, with 9 bases in the middle. The CDR3 DNA follows: TGTGCCAGCAATCGACAGGGCAATCAGCCCCAGCATTTT. Encoded protein: CASNRQGNQPQHF.

This clonotype was recorded at least ten times. The CDR3 loop is CASSFIVQTSTDTQYF. In DNA, the CDR3 is TGCGCCAGCAGCTTTATCGTGCAGACTAGCACAGATACGCAGTATTTT. The rearrangement links TRBV5-1 to TRBJ2-3; D remains unclear. Trimming pared 2 bases from V and 0 bases from J, leaving 13 bases between. The CDR3 extends over 16 amino acids. CDR1 SGHRS and CDR2 YFSETQ come from the germline V gene.

This clonotype was detected ten times or more. This sequence joins TRBV6-1 and TRBJ2-1, with D possibly matching TRBD2 (6 bases). CDR3 length: 15 residues. CDR1 is MNHNS, CDR2 SASEGT, per germline. Trimming stripped 10 bases from V and 6 bases from J, with 22 bases between. The CDR3 DNA is TGTGCCACCGTGGGATGGGGCTGGGGAGGCAATGAGCAGTTCTTC. This translates into CATVGWGWGGNEQFF.

This rearrangement joins TRBV28 to TRBJ2-1, with a possible D match to TRBD1 (6 bases). V was trimmed by 5 bases and J by 0 bases, leaving 17 bases between them. The CDR3 spans 17 residues. The V gene's germline CDR1 is MDHEN and CDR2 SYDVKM. The CDR3 region is CASSPPQGSSSYNEQFF. The CDR3 DNA reads as TGTGCCAGCAGTCCTCCACAGGGCTCCAGCTCCTACAATGAGCAGTTCTTC.

This rearrangement joins TRBV7-6 to TRBJ2-1; weak D call: TRBD2 (5 bases). CDR1 is SGHVS, CDR2 FNYEAQ, per germline. The V gene lost 2 bases and the J gene lost 3 bases, with 11 bases spanning the gap. The CDR3 covers 15 residues. For the CDR3, the DNA is TGTGCCAGCAGCTTAAACCTGGGAGTCTACAATGAGCAGTTCTTC. Amino acid sequence: CASSLNLGVYNEQFF.

This clonotype was counted many times. The CDR3: CASSLLAGGPHEQFF. For the CDR3, the DNA is TGTGCCAGCAGCCTCCTAGCGGGGGGGCCACATGAGCAGTTCTTC. The rearrangement links TRBV12-3 or TRBV12-4 to TRBJ2-1; 12 bases are shared with TRBD2. The length of the CDR3 is 15 residues. J lost 8 bases, V lost 6 bases, and 8 bases had no gene match.

In its sample, this clonotype was seen a few times. The J gene is TRBJ2-5, the V gene TRBV25-1; the match to TRBD1 covers 7 bases. Trimming took 2 bases from V and 2 from J; bases not matched to a gene: 8. The germline V gene has CDR1 MGHDK and CDR2 SYGVNS. This CDR3 has 16 residues. CDR3 sequence reads: CASSEHRQGLQETQYF. The CDR3 DNA is TGTGCCAGCAGTGAACACCGACAGGGCTTACAAGAGACCCAGTACTTC.

This clonotype was seen only a few times. The chain uses TRBV9 and TRBJ2-1; 7 nucleotides agree with TRBD2. The germline V gene has CDR1 SGDLS and CDR2 YYNGEE. With V trimmed by 0 bases and J by 4 bases, 7 bases remained unmatched. The CDR3 contains 16 residues. CDR3 residues: CASSVGNSGPYNEQFF. In DNA form, the CDR3 reads TGTGCCAGCAGCGTAGGAAATAGCGGGCCTTACAATGAGCAGTTCTTC. Based on the CDR3 plus reference TRBV9 and TRBJ2-1, the full variable domain is DSGVTQTPKHLITATGQRVTLRCSPRSGDLSVYWYQQSLDQGLQFLIQYYNGEERAKGNILERFSAQQFPDLHSELNLSSLELGDSALYFCASSVGNSGPYNEQFFGPGTRLTVL.

This clonotype was counted many times. V and J are TRBV4-2 and TRBJ2-7; D possibly corresponds to TRBD2 (6 bases). V was clipped by 1 base and J by 4 bases, with 17 bases between them. CDR1 and CDR2 (germline): LGHNA, YNFKEQ. The CDR3 consists of 16 residues. CDR3 sequence (DNA): TGTGCCAGCAGCCAAGTTGGGTTGGGGGGAACGTACGAGCAGTACTTC. This translates into CASSQVGLGGTYEQYF.

Many counts were recorded for this clonotype. The chain has TRBV6-5 and TRBJ2-5; D may be TRBD2 (5 bases). This CDR3 region has 16 residues. Trimming shortened V by 0 bases and J by 5 bases, and 16 bases separated the two germline ends. The germline CDR1 and CDR2 sequences are MNHEY and SVGAGI. In nucleotides, the CDR3 is TGTGCCAGCAGTTACTCGGGTGAGGGTCGGGGTGAGACCCAGTACTTC. Protein product: CASSYSGEGRGETQYF.

This clonotype appeared many times. CDR3 coding DNA: TGTGCCAGCAGCTCGGCCGAGGGCTCTGGAAACACCATATATTTT. Encoded protein: CASSSAEGSGNTIYF. The chain recombines TRBV25-1 with TRBJ1-3, with D unclear. CDR3 length: 15 amino acids. Trimming shortened V by 6 bases and J by 0 bases, and 12 bases separated the two germline ends. The V gene's germline CDR1 is MGHDK and CDR2 SYGVNS.

This clonotype was seen at least ten times. The rearrangement joins TRBV15 to TRBJ1-3; 7 bases line up with TRBD1. The CDR3 sequence is 15 residues long. Trimming cost V 8 bases and J 0 bases; bases outside gene matches: 7. Germline assignment: CDR1 LNHNV and CDR2 YYDKDF (reference sequence). The DNA for the CDR3 is TGTGCCACCCGACAGGGAAGCGACTCTGGAAACACCATATATTTT. Its protein product is CATRQGSDSGNTIYF.

This clonotype has at least ten counts. The V and J genes are TRBV10-3 and TRBJ2-5, with a possible D match to TRBD2 (5 bases). Trimming removed 3 bases from V and 6 bases from J, with 17 bases in between. The germline V gene encodes CDR1 ENHRY and CDR2 SYGVKD. The CDR3 is 15 amino acids. The CDR3 is CAISELGIVGKTQYF. DNA of the CDR3: TGTGCCATCAGTGAACTGGGGATCGTCGGGAAGACCCAGTACTTC.

This clonotype was counted ten times or more. The chain joins TRBV10-3 to TRBJ2-7; D not resolved. Trimming took off 2 bases at V and 7 bases at J, with 9 bases between the two ends. The CDR3 sequence is 12 residues long. CDR1 and CDR2 from the germline V gene are ENHRY and SYGVKD. CDR3 in amino acids: CAISEGPSEQYF. As DNA, the CDR3 is TGTGCCATCAGTGAGGGCCCGTCTGAGCAGTACTTC.

Many counts were recorded for this clonotype. This rearrangement joins TRBV11-2 to TRBJ2-5, with TRBD2 matching 10 bases. V gave up 2 bases and J gave up 5 bases; unmatched junction bases: 14. Germline assignment: CDR1 SGHAT and CDR2 FQNNGV. The CDR3 sequence is 18 residues long. The CDR3 here is CASSLLPRLAGEKETQYF. In nucleotides, the CDR3 is TGTGCCAGCAGCTTACTCCCACGGCTAGCGGGAGAAAAGGAGACCCAGTACTTC.

This clonotype came up many times. The J gene is TRBJ1-2, the V gene TRBV5-1; D is ambiguous. The length of the CDR3 is 13 residues. V was cut by 0 bases and J by 2 bases, with 5 bases left in between. CDR1 SGHRS and CDR2 YFSETQ come from the germline V gene. The CDR3: CASSLDVNYGYTF. As DNA, the CDR3 is TGCGCCAGCAGCTTGGACGTCAACTATGGCTACACCTTC.

This clonotype was observed at least ten times. The chain recombines TRBV28 with TRBJ2-5; D possibly corresponds to TRBD1 (6 bases). CDR3 size: 17 residues. Germline CDR1 is MDHEN and CDR2 is SYDVKM. Trimming took off 7 bases at V and 6 bases at J, with 27 bases between the two ends. The CDR3 nucleotides are TGTGCCAGCACCAAACCCAGATACCCTACAGGGAAACAGACCCAGTACTTC. Protein product: CASTKPRYPTGKQTQYF.

This chain connects TRBV30 to TRBJ2-1, with D possibly being TRBD1 (6 bases). The CDR3 covers 13 residues. Germline CDR1 and CDR2: GTSNPN and SVGIG (reference sequence). The germline V and J ends were trimmed by 5 bases and 3 bases, with 11 bases remaining between them. The CDR3 loop reads CAWEMDSYNEQFF. In DNA form, the CDR3 reads TGTGCCTGGGAAATGGACAGCTACAATGAGCAGTTCTTC.

This clonotype was observed at least ten times. The rearrangement joins TRBV20-1 to TRBJ2-5; a possible D gene is TRBD2 (6 bases). Per germline, CDR1 DFQATT and CDR2 SNEGSKA (reference sequence). The CDR3 contains 12 residues. Trimming pared 3 bases from V and 4 bases from J, leaving 9 bases between. The CDR3: CSASYGRETQYF. The CDR3 region has the DNA TGCAGTGCTAGTTACGGGAGAGAGACCCAGTACTTC.